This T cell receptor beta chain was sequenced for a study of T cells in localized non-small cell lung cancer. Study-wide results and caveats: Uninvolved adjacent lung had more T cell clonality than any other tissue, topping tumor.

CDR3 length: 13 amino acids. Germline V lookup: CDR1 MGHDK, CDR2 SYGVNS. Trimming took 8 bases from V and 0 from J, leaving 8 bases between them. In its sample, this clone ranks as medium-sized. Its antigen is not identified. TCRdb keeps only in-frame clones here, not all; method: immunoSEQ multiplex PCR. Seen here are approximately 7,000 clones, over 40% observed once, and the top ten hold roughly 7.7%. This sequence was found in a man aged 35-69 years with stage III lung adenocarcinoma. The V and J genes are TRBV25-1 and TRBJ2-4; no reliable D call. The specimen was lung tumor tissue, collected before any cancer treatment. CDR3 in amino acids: CASPILAKNIQYF. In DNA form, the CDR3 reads TGTGCCAGCCCGATTTTAGCCAAAAACATTCAGTACTTC.